This T cell receptor beta chain was identified in a study of T cell changes during pregnancy in multiple sclerosis. Sequencing used immunoSEQ multiplex PCR; TCRdb keeps in-frame clones, though not all of them. The sample has about 15,000 clones; 95% to 96% are singletons. This TCR derives from a female donor with multiple sclerosis, enrolled in a pregnancy study. Here the sequenced sample was peripheral blood, taken in the third trimester of pregnancy.

CDR3 region: CASSHNQGKVDEQYF. The CDR3 coding sequence is TGCGCCAGCAGCCATAACCAGGGGAAGGTGGACGAGCAGTACTTC. The rearrangement uses TRBV5-1 and TRBJ2-7; D is perhaps TRBD1 (6 bases). V was clipped by 4 bases and J by 5 bases, with 19 bases between them. This CDR3 region has 15 residues. Germline V gene lookup returns CDR1 SGHRS and CDR2 YFSETQ. Filled out from reference TRBV5-1 and TRBJ2-7, the complete variable domain reads KAGVTQTPRYLIKTRGQQVTLSCSPISGHRSVSWYQQTPGQGLQFLFEYFSETQRNKGNFPGRFSGRQFSNSRSEMNVSTLELGDSALYLCASSHNQGKVDEQYFGPGTRLTVT.